This T cell receptor (beta chain) was obtained from a study of cytomegalovirus exposure and HLA in healthy donors. Study results and caveats: Upon later analysis, HLA-associated TCR beta chains proved more clonally expanded than other, equally common chains. Within an earlier analysis, most TCR beta V segments proved productive either about 87% or about 30% of the time. It was likely that a cluster of highly shared sequence variants was a sequencing artifact.

In the PCR, 60 Vbeta and 13 Jbeta primers were used. Clones were read by immunoSEQ multiplex PCR, and TCRdb kept only the in-frame ones, dropping some. The table includes about 200,000 clones, 80% to 85% detected once. A note on this clone: No antigen is known for it. The identical CDR3 is also encoded by other nucleotide sequences in the sample.

With 3 bases removed from V and 3 bases from J, the gap between germline ends came to 14 bases. The germline V gene has CDR1 MDHEN and CDR2 SYDVKM. The CDR3 is 15 residues long. This receptor was obtained from a woman aged 18-30 years in good health and CMV-seronegative. Sequencing input: PBMCs. This chain uses TRBV28 with TRBJ2-5; weak D call: TRBD2 (6 bases). The CDR3 loop is CASSFHGGGKETQYF. The CDR3 DNA reads as TGTGCCAGCAGTTTTCACGGGGGTGGGAAAGAGACCCAGTACTTC.